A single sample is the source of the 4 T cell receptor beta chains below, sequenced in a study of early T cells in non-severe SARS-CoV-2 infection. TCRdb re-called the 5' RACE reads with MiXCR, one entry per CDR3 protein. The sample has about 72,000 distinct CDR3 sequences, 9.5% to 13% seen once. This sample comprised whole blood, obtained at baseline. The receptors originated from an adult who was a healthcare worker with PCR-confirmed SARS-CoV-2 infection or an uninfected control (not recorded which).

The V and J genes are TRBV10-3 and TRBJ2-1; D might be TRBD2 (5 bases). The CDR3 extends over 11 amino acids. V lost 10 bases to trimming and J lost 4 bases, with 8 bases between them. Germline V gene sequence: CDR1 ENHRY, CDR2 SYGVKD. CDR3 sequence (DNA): TGTGCCAGTTCGGGGTACAATGAGCAGTTCTTC. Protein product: CASSGYNEQFF.

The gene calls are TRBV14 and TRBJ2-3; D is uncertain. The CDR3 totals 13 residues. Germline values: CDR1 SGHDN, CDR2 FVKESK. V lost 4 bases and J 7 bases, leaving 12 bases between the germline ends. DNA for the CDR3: TGTGCCAGCAGCCCCCGCATCTCAAATACGCAGTATTTT. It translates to CASSPRISNTQYF.

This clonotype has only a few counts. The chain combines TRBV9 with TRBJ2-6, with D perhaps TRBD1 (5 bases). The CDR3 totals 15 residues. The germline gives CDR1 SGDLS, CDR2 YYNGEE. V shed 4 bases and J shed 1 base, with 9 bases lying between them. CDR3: CASSPAGSGANVLTF. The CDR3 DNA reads TGTGCCAGCAGCCCGGCAGGGTCTGGGGCCAACGTCCTGACTTTC. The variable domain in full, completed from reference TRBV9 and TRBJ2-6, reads DSGVTQTPKHLITATGQRVTLRCSPRSGDLSVYWYQQSLDQGLQFLIQYYNGEERAKGNILERFSAQQFPDLHSELNLSSLELGDSALYFCASSPAGSGANVLTFGAGSRLTVL.

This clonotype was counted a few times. The CDR3 nucleotides read TGCGCCAGCAGCTCAGGAGGGGGCTCCTACGAGCAGTACTTC. The encoded protein is CASSSGGGSYEQYF. The chain links TRBV5-1 to TRBJ2-7; D may be TRBD1 or TRBD2 (6 bases each). V dropped 3 bases and J dropped 0 bases, with 10 bases sitting between them. The CDR3 has 14 amino acids. The germline V gene has CDR1 SGHRS and CDR2 YFSETQ.